The rows below give T cell receptor beta chains drawn from one sample of a study of CD8+ T cells in alopecia areata. Some clones are missing from TCRdb's copy, which holds only in-frame ones; the method was immunoSEQ multiplex PCR. The sample carries more than 100,000 clones, approximately 58% recorded once. The sequenced material came from CD4+ T cells sorted from blood. All receptors derive from a human donor in good health. Both conserved end residues are part of each CDR3. A D gene is named only where the DNA matches it firmly. Clone size is stated in some rows and not others, as once, few, many or a class when expanded.

v_gene	abundance	j_gene	d_gene	CDR3aa	CDR3nt
TRBV7-3	few	TRBJ2-3	-	CASSSPPQGTQYF	TGTGCCAGCAGCTCCCCACCTCAGGGTACGCAGTATTTT
TRBV4-1	-	TRBJ1-6	-	CASSQDVLGGRSSPLHF	TGCGCCAGCAGCCAAGATGTGCTGGGCGGTAGATCTTCACCCCTCCACTTT
TRBV30	-	TRBJ2-5	-	CAWSALHGNGETQYF	TGTGCCTGGAGTGCCCTTCACGGGAACGGGGAGACCCAGTACTTC
TRBV5-1	-	TRBJ2-5	-	CASSLETGIQETQYF	TGCGCCAGCAGCTTGGAAACAGGGATTCAAGAGACCCAGTACTTC
TRBV6-6	-	TRBJ2-1	-	CASRSKGLNNEQFF	TGTGCCAGCAGGAGCAAGGGCCTTAACAATGAGCAGTTCTTC
TRBV5-1	-	TRBJ2-1	-	CASSSALLGDNEQFF	TGCGCCAGCAGCTCGGCCCTCCTTGGTGACAATGAGCAGTTCTTC
TRBV28	few	TRBJ1-2	TRBD1	CASTGTGRANYGYTF	TGTGCCAGCACTGGGACAGGTCGAGCTAACTATGGCTACACCTTC
TRBV9	once	TRBJ1-6	-	CASSPERRTNSPLHF	TGTGCCAGCAGCCCCGAGCGACGTACTAATTCACCCCTCCACTTT
TRBV14	once	TRBJ1-2	-	CASSHVLIRHGYTF	TGTGCCAGCAGCCACGTCCTAATCAGGCACGGCTACACCTTC
TRBV29-1	-	TRBJ1-4	TRBD1	CSVEGTGRNEKLFF	TGCAGCGTTGAGGGGACAGGACGGAATGAAAAACTGTTTTTT
TRBV27	-	TRBJ2-3	TRBD2	CASRLAGGPSTDTQYF	TGTGCCAGCAGATTAGCGGGGGGGCCGAGCACAGATACGCAGTATTTT
TRBV4-1	-	TRBJ1-5	TRBD1	CASSQDFGTGYQPQHF	TGCGCCAGCAGCCAAGATTTCGGGACAGGCTATCAGCCCCAGCATTTT
TRBV5-4	-	TRBJ2-1	-	CASSFPGTSHNEQFF	TGTGCCAGCAGCTTCCCCGGGACCAGTCACAATGAGCAGTTCTTC
TRBV6-5	few	TRBJ1-2	-	CASSYSPLSGYTF	TGTGCCAGCAGTTACTCCCCGTTGAGTGGCTACACCTTC
TRBV5-1	few	TRBJ2-5	TRBD2	CASSPGLAGPGAQYF	TGCGCCAGCAGCCCGGGACTAGCGGGGCCCGGGGCCCAGTACTTC
TRBV7-9	few	TRBJ1-1	TRBD1	CASSRQGDTEAFF	TGTGCCAGCAGCAGACAGGGCGACACTGAAGCTTTCTTT
TRBV29-1	few	TRBJ1-1	-	CSVEESEVLEAFF	TGCAGCGTTGAAGAATCGGAAGTCCTTGAAGCTTTCTTT
TRBV25-1	-	TRBJ1-5	-	CASSATIDGGDSNQPQHF	TGTGCCAGCAGTGCGACTATCGACGGGGGCGATAGCAATCAGCCCCAGCATTTT
TRBV29-1	-	TRBJ1-1	-	CSVHRIMNTEAFF	TGCAGCGTGCACAGGATCATGAACACTGAAGCTTTCTTT
TRBV30	once	TRBJ2-2	TRBD1	CAWTRDRRNTGELFF	TGTGCCTGGACACGGGACAGGAGGAACACCGGGGAGCTGTTTTTT
TRBV10-3	few	TRBJ1-4	TRBD1	CASRRDREGEKLFF	TGTGCCAGCAGGCGGGACAGGGAGGGTGAAAAACTGTTTTTT
TRBV29-1	few	TRBJ1-2	-	CSAWTETSYGYTF	TGCAGCGCCTGGACAGAAACCTCCTATGGCTACACCTTC
TRBV18	-	TRBJ2-7	-	CASSPLGDAYEQYF	TGTGCCAGCTCACCCTTGGGAGATGCCTACGAGCAGTACTTC
TRBV18	many	TRBJ1-3	TRBD1	CASTGTATTLSGNTIYF	TGTGCCAGCACCGGGACAGCTACAACCCTCTCTGGAAACACCATATATTTT
TRBV6-1	few	TRBJ2-5	TRBD1	CASSGGTGGLETQYF	TGTGCCAGCAGTGGAGGGACAGGGGGCTTGGAGACCCAGTACTTC
TRBV5-1	-	TRBJ2-2	-	CASSFGQVNAGELFF	TGCGCCAGCAGCTTTGGGCAGGTCAACGCCGGGGAGCTGTTTTTT
TRBV7-8	-	TRBJ2-3	-	CASSAATDTQYF	TGTGCCAGCAGCGCGGCCACAGATACGCAGTATTTT
TRBV30	-	TRBJ1-6	-	CAWSEGQGSSPLHF	TGTGCCTGGAGTGAAGGGCAGGGGTCGTCACCCCTCCACTTT
TRBV2	-	TRBJ2-1	TRBD2	CASMKRETSNEQFF	TGTGCCAGCATGAAGCGGGAGACTTCAAATGAGCAGTTCTTC
TRBV7-9	-	TRBJ1-2	-	CASGRFGYTF	TGTGCCAGTGGGAGGTTCGGCTACACCTTC
TRBV5-6	few	TRBJ2-7	TRBD2	CASSLGGTSGLYEQYF	TGTGCCAGCAGCTTGGGGGGGACTAGCGGGCTCTACGAGCAGTACTTC